Listed below are T cell receptor beta chains from one sample, sequenced in a study of cytomegalovirus exposure and HLA in healthy donors. Assay used: immunoSEQ multiplex PCR; TCRdb lists only in-frame clones, some missing. This sample has 150,000 to 180,000 clones, with approximately 77% found just once. Sequenced material: PBMCs. These receptors came from a man aged 18 to 30 in good health and CMV-seronegative. The CDR3 runs from the conserved cysteine through the conserved F or W. A D gene is named only where the DNA matches it firmly. The listing skips clone size in some rows; elsewhere it reads once, few, many or a size class.

>-|TRBD2|TRBJ2-2|TRBV5-6
CASSPPRGAGELFF
TGTGCCAGCAGCCCACCCCGGGGGGCCGGGGAGCTGTTTTTT
>-|TRBD1|TRBJ2-3|TRBV2
CASSPGGLRTDTQYF
TGTGCCAGCAGTCCAGGGGGTCTTAGGACAGATACGCAGTATTTT
>-|-|TRBJ2-3|TRBV7-9
CASSYQRTTDTQYF
TGTGCCAGCAGCTATCAGCGGACCACAGATACGCAGTATTTT
>-|TRBD1|TRBJ2-7|TRBV2
CASSPGTGEIEQYF
TGTGCCAGCAGTCCCGGGACAGGGGAAATCGAGCAGTACTTC
>few|-|TRBJ1-1|TRBV13
CASSLERTNTEAFF
TGTGCCAGCAGCTTAGAACGGACAAACACTGAAGCTTTCTTT
>-|-|TRBJ2-5|TRBV5-1
CASSLVPSGTQYF
TGCGCCAGCAGCTTGGTTCCTTCGGGGACCCAGTACTTC
>few|-|TRBJ2-7|TRBV5-5
CASSLARGYEQYF
TGTGCCAGCAGCTTGGCTCGGGGCTACGAGCAGTACTTC
>-|-|TRBJ1-2|TRBV5-5
CASSLSAGDYGYTF
TGTGCCAGCAGCTTGAGTGCAGGGGATTATGGCTACACCTTC
>-|TRBD1|TRBJ1-1|TRBV6-5
CASSLTGELNTEAFF
TGTGCCAGCAGTTTGACAGGGGAGTTGAACACTGAAGCTTTCTTT
>-|TRBD1|TRBJ1-2|TRBV30
CAWTTGGYGYTF
TGTGCCTGGACCACAGGGGGCTATGGCTACACCTTC
>-|-|TRBJ2-3|TRBV29-1
CSVDRVGAGPRDTQYF
TGCAGCGTTGACCGCGTGGGGGCGGGCCCGAGGGATACGCAGTATTTT
>-|-|TRBJ2-3|TRBV5-1
CASSLGQPTDTQYF
TGCGCCAGCAGCTTGGGACAGCCCACAGATACGCAGTATTTT
>-|TRBD1|TRBJ2-6|TRBV5-8
CASSEGTASGANVLTF
TGTGCCAGCAGCGAGGGGACAGCCTCTGGGGCCAACGTCCTGACTTTC
>-|TRBD1|TRBJ2-7|TRBV6-6
CASSYGQGANEQYF
TGTGCCAGCAGTTACGGGCAGGGGGCAAACGAGCAGTACTTC